The sequence of this TCR beta chain was determined in a study of shared clonotypes between healthy human individuals (dated by TCRdb to about 2020). Context from the whole study: The cohort included a few men and a couple of women between 18 and 49 years of age. Per donor, leukapheresis produced somewhere between about 0.8 and 9.5 billion PBMCs. To estimate repertoire size and how much clonotypes are shared between individuals, the study performed deep sequencing of blood TCR repertoires from about 5 healthy adults. For each donor, CD4 naive and CD4 memory were each given three plates, CD8 naive was given two plates, and CD8 memory was given one plate. To increase sequencing depth and limit assay-specific biases, TCR repertoire library preparation and sequencing were carried out by different laboratories using diverse techniques. Study-wide findings and limitations: Pairwise subsampling led to the expectation that sequencing depth would affect the degree of clonotype sharing among donors. Compared with non-shared clonotypes, clonotypes shared by all four sorted-subset donors had higher generation probabilities. Only blood was sampled, and tissue TCR repertoires likely differ from those in blood. Incomplete sequencing was indicated by rarefaction of sorted-subset datasets, despite the large sequencing depth. Because the study included a small number of donors, the genetic and exposure-history diversity represented was limited. Larger estimated clonotype richness was generally found for naive subsets than for memory subsets. Sharing across four donors was observed for approximately 5% of naive CD4, around 3.5% of naive CD8, 2.3% of memory CD4, and around 0.4% of memory CD8 clonotypes.

This clone was recorded once. The antigen this receptor binds is unknown. No base-level quality is on record; no much larger clone is a single base apart. Using the deep immunoSEQ assay, TCR CDR3 regions were amplified from genomic DNA by multiplex PCR. Extracted genomic DNA from each cell subset was distributed evenly across all wells of several immunoSEQ 96-well plates, and each plate was treated as a replicate. Each replicate PCR for sorted subsets received about 210 ng genomic DNA, equal to tens of thousands of T cell genomes. Purified libraries were measured with a Qubit 3.0 fluorometer, size-checked on a Bioanalyzer 2100, and measured again with the KAPA Library Quantification kit. Each immunoSEQ 96-well plate was sequenced on its own single-read 150-cycle Illumina NextSeq 550 flow cell. Processing in the source paper ran as follows. The immunoSEQ output contained only junctional sequences without quality scores, so filtering could not match that applied to full-length reads. To assign V/J genes and CDR3, sequences were annotated against IMGT germline references using PyIR, a Python wrapper for IgBLAST v1.9. Any read was removed if the V/J assignment was weak (E-value above 1e-6), the CDR3 was missing, or the read contained stop codons, out-of-frame junctions, or ambiguous translated residues. V3J clonotypes were defined as sequences sharing an identical inferred V gene, J gene, and CDR3 amino acid sequence. Percentage overlap between repertoires was computed as shared unique clonotypes divided by the size of the smaller repertoire. RTK rarefaction, the Chao1 estimator, and Recon v2.1 estimates of unobserved clonotypes were used to assess repertoire richness. For all TCRbeta clonotypes obtained by the gDNA method from four donors, generation probabilities were computed with OLGA. This is the immuneACCESS table as TCRdb keeps it, with only in-frame sequences that have V and J called. A part of the clones is gone; compared with another copy, unresolved V genes explain less than half, and the rest is unexplained. That table gives V, J and clone size, and the DNA gave D and trimming. The sample table contains 2,500,000 or so clones; only one count was recorded for 92% of them. Approximately 0.41% of the sample belongs to the ten largest clones.

The donors were healthy, HIV-negative adults who had no recently reported acute infections or vaccinations. All donors were Caucasian adults living in Nashville, Tennessee, USA. CD4+ T cells were enriched by magnetic negative selection, after which naive cells were positively selected on CD45RA and the negative fraction was taken as the memory subset. After blood collection by leukapheresis, PBMCs were isolated using Ficoll-Histopaque density gradient centrifugation and then cryopreserved in the vapor phase of liquid nitrogen. Analytical flow cytometry was used to check the purity and quantity of each magnetically sorted T cell population. Genomic DNA was isolated from each sorted fraction and quantified by UV absorbance on a Nanodrop 2000c. V and J are truncated by 0 bases and 9 bases respectively, leaving an intervening sequence of 12 bases. The CDR3, cysteine through phenylalanine, is 14 amino acids long. The CDR3 DNA has 42 bases and is translated from base 1. In the germline V gene, CDR1 corresponds to SGHTA and CDR2 to FQGTGA.

Sequenced sample: naive CD4+ T cells from PBMCs. Per the publication, the cell subset or site label means: CD45RA+ positively selected. The chain is assembled from TRBV7-3 and TRBJ2-1, with the identity of the D gene unclear. The receptor was isolated from a man aged 18 to 35 in good health. Some clones in this sample may be carry-over from other donors' samples. The sequence in DNA is TGTGCCAGCAGCTTAACTGACCTAAATGGTGAGCAGTTCTTC. Its protein product is CASSLTDLNGEQFF.